This T cell receptor beta chain emerged from a study of spatial heterogeneity in lung cancer. Trimming cost V 5 bases and J 0 bases, with 9 bases left between them. Germline V gene sequence: CDR1 SEHNR, CDR2 FQNEAQ (reference sequence). The CDR3 has 14 amino acids. Time point noted: sample taken at primary tumor resection. Unsorted tumor, nontumor lung tissue or cryopreserved PBMC supplied the whole RNA. The cohort: 65 to 80 early-stage, untreated non-small cell lung cancer patients. TCRdb called the 5' RACE reads again in MiXCR, with one record for every CDR3 protein. This table has thousands of distinct CDR3 sequences, around 5.8% appearing once.

The chain joins TRBV7-9 to TRBJ2-3, with D perhaps matching TRBD2 (6 bases). The source of this sequence is a female donor with early-stage non-small cell lung cancer. Material: normal lung tissue next to the tumor, obtained at surgery. The CDR3 coding sequence is TGTGCCAGCAGCCACGGGACTAGCACAGATACGCAGTATTTT. Its translation: CASSHGTSTDTQYF. The full variable domain, rest sourced from reference TRBV7-9 and TRBJ2-3, is DTGVSQNPRHKITKRGQNVTFRCDPISEHNRLYWYRQTLGQGPEFLTYFQNEAQLEKSRLLSDRFSAERPKGSFSTLEIQRTEQGDSAMYLCASSHGTSTDTQYFGPGTRLTVL.